The clone carrying this T cell receptor (beta chain) was counted at least ten times. Its antigen is still unknown. The data derive from a study of neurological immune-mediated disorders. Notes on the study in general: Phylogenetic grouping assigned the repertoires of 18 of 34 multiple sclerosis patients to a single cluster of related CDR3 sequences. This cluster may be a repertoire-level signature.

Germline CDR1 DFQATT, CDR2 SNEGSKA (reference sequence). CDR3 size: 16 residues. V lost 3 bases, J lost 0 bases, and 9 bases stayed unmatched. Time point in this sample: longitudinal time-point 3. 5'RACE generated cDNA with 10-nucleotide random UMIs. TCRdb re-called the 5' RACE reads with MiXCR, one entry per CDR3 protein. The sample has more than 75,000 distinct CDR3 sequences; roughly 4.3% are singletons. The chain couples TRBV20-1 to TRBJ2-3; 7 bases map to TRBD2. The clonotype originates from a woman in her fifties or sixties with multiple sclerosis. The specimen sequenced was PBMCs. CDR3 sequence reads: CSARPVAGPSTDTQYF. The DNA for the CDR3 is TGCAGTGCTAGGCCGGTAGCGGGCCCTAGCACAGATACGCAGTATTTT.